This T cell receptor (beta chain) was obtained from a study of T cells in narcolepsy. Whole-study context: Donors had narcolepsy type 1 or type 2, or were healthy controls.

General study points: Comparing one patient's CSF and blood CD4+ clonotypes highlighted HCRT- and TRIB2-specific autoreactive clonotypes. Some memory CD4+ repertoires had no autoreactive clone sequences. Autoreactive clonotypes reportedly recurred in blood of same and different patients, not controls.

Assay used: immunoSEQ multiplex PCR; TCRdb lists only in-frame clones, some missing. The table shows about 40,000 clones, with about nine tenths occurring only once. To note about this clone: Its antigen remains unknown.

This TCR derives from a human donor with narcolepsy. The sequencing input was CD45RA- memory CD4+ T cells from PBMCs.

As DNA, the CDR3 is TGTGCCAGCAGCTTAGCGCTAGAAAGCGAGCAGTACTTC. Translation: CASSLALESEQYF. This chain joins TRBV11-2 and TRBJ2-7, with D unclear. Trimming took 1 base from V and 6 from J, leaving 10 bases between them. The germline gives CDR1 SGHAT, CDR2 FQNNGV. The CDR3 sequence is 13 residues long. The entire variable domain, with the rest obtained from reference TRBV11-2 and TRBJ2-7, is as follows: EAGVAQSPRYKIIEKRQSVAFWCNPISGHATLYWYQQILGQGPKLLIQFQNNGVVDDSQLPKDRFSAERLKGVDSTLKIQPAKLEDSAVYLCASSLALESEQYFGPGTRLTVT.